The rows below give T cell receptor beta chains drawn from one sample of a study of CD8 T cells in Susac syndrome. TCRdb passed the immunoSEQ multiplex PCR reads through MiXCR, listing each CDR3 protein once. The data contain about 250,000 distinct CDR3 sequences, over 85% of them seen just once; the ten biggest clones take up around 0.072%. The specimen was CD4+ T cells from PBMCs. Every receptor here comes from a human donor with multiple sclerosis. The CDR3 runs from the conserved cysteine through the conserved F or W. Fields, in order: CDR3 length, clone size, J gene, V gene, D gene, CDR3 DNA, CDR3 protein. A D gene is named only where the DNA matches it firmly. The size entry is marked missing in some rows and otherwise reads once, few, many or a size class.

len: 15
abundance: NA
j_gene: TRBJ1-3
v_gene: TRBV10-3
d_gene: TRBD1
CDR3nt: TGTGCCATCAGTGATGGACAGGGCACTGGAAACACCATATATTTT
CDR3aa: CAISDGQGTGNTIYF

len: 14
abundance: NA
j_gene: TRBJ2-5
v_gene: TRBV19
d_gene: NA
CDR3nt: TGTGCCAGTAGTCATCGACAGATACAAGAGACCCAGTACTTC
CDR3aa: CASSHRQIQETQYF

len: 17
abundance: NA
j_gene: TRBJ1-6
v_gene: TRBV5-4
d_gene: NA
CDR3nt: TGTGCCAGCAGCTTGTTATCGGGGAGCTCCTATAATTCACCCCTCCACTTT
CDR3aa: CASSLLSGSSYNSPLHF

len: 13
abundance: NA
j_gene: TRBJ2-1
v_gene: TRBV29-1
d_gene: NA
CDR3nt: TGCAGCGTTGAGGTAGGGGGGAACAATGAGCAGTTCTTC
CDR3aa: CSVEVGGNNEQFF

len: 16
abundance: NA
j_gene: TRBJ2-5
v_gene: TRBV6-1
d_gene: TRBD2
CDR3nt: TGTGCCAGCAAAGCTACCGGGACTAGCGGAAAAGAGACCCAGTACTTC
CDR3aa: CASKATGTSGKETQYF

len: 14
abundance: NA
j_gene: TRBJ2-3
v_gene: TRBV12-3/TRBV12-4
d_gene: TRBD1
CDR3nt: TGTGCCAGCATCAGGGACAGAAACACAGATACGCAGTATTTT
CDR3aa: CASIRDRNTDTQYF

len: 16
abundance: NA
j_gene: TRBJ2-7
v_gene: TRBV2
d_gene: NA
CDR3nt: TGTGCCAGCAGTGATGCCAGGGGTGTCGGGGTCTTCGAGCAGTACTTC
CDR3aa: CASSDARGVGVFEQYF

len: 14
abundance: NA
j_gene: TRBJ2-1
v_gene: TRBV10-3
d_gene: NA
CDR3nt: TGTGCCATCAGTGCTCCTAACTCGGGGGATGAGCAGTTCTTC
CDR3aa: CAISAPNSGDEQFF

len: 14
abundance: NA
j_gene: TRBJ1-5
v_gene: TRBV5-6
d_gene: TRBD1
CDR3nt: TGTGCCAGCAGCTACGGGACAGTGGACCAGCCCCAGCATTTT
CDR3aa: CASSYGTVDQPQHF

len: 15
abundance: once
j_gene: TRBJ2-1
v_gene: TRBV11-2
d_gene: TRBD2
CDR3nt: TGTGCCAGCAGCTTAGTAAGCGGGGCCTACAATGAGCAGTTCTTC
CDR3aa: CASSLVSGAYNEQFF

len: 14
abundance: NA
j_gene: TRBJ2-3
v_gene: TRBV30
d_gene: TRBD2
CDR3nt: TGTGCCTGGAGTGTATCGACTAGCAGCGGTACGCAGTATTTT
CDR3aa: CAWSVSTSSGTQYF

len: 17
abundance: NA
j_gene: TRBJ2-5
v_gene: TRBV5-1
d_gene: TRBD1
CDR3nt: TGCGCCAGCAGCTTGGCCGGACAGGGGGCGCGTATGGAGACCCAGTACTTC
CDR3aa: CASSLAGQGARMETQYF

len: 13
abundance: NA
j_gene: TRBJ2-3
v_gene: TRBV29-1
d_gene: NA
CDR3nt: TGCAGCGGGGACCTTGGTAACACAGATACGCAGTATTTT
CDR3aa: CSGDLGNTDTQYF

len: 12
abundance: NA
j_gene: TRBJ2-7
v_gene: TRBV27
d_gene: NA
CDR3nt: TGTGCCAGCAGCGACCCAGGCCGCGAGCAGTACTTC
CDR3aa: CASSDPGREQYF

len: 11
abundance: NA
j_gene: TRBJ2-2
v_gene: TRBV29-1
d_gene: NA
CDR3nt: TGCAGCGCTAAGACAGTCGGGGAGCTGTTTTTT
CDR3aa: CSAKTVGELFF

len: 14
abundance: NA
j_gene: TRBJ1-5
v_gene: TRBV7-2
d_gene: NA
CDR3nt: TGTGCCAGCAGCTTAGTGCCCCGCAATCAGCCCCAGCATTTT
CDR3aa: CASSLVPRNQPQHF

len: 12
abundance: few
j_gene: TRBJ1-1
v_gene: TRBV12-3/TRBV12-4
d_gene: NA
CDR3nt: TGTGCCAGCAGTTTTCGCAACACTGAAGCTTTCTTT
CDR3aa: CASSFRNTEAFF

len: 12
abundance: NA
j_gene: TRBJ1-5
v_gene: TRBV6-2/TRBV6-3
d_gene: NA
CDR3nt: TGTGCCAGCCATCAACCGAACAAGCCCCAGCATTTT
CDR3aa: CASHQPNKPQHF

len: 16
abundance: NA
j_gene: TRBJ2-3
v_gene: TRBV5-5
d_gene: TRBD2
CDR3nt: TGTGCCAGCAGCTCGACCGTACTAGCGGGAGCAGATACGCAGTATTTT
CDR3aa: CASSSTVLAGADTQYF

len: 17
abundance: NA
j_gene: TRBJ1-5
v_gene: TRBV30
d_gene: NA
CDR3nt: TGTGCCTGGAGTCCCCCCCGGGGGCCCGGCAGCAATCAGCCCCAGCATTTT
CDR3aa: CAWSPPRGPGSNQPQHF

len: 13
abundance: few
j_gene: TRBJ2-3
v_gene: TRBV11-2
d_gene: TRBD1
CDR3nt: TGTGCCAGCAGCACTACAGGGGCAGATACGCAGTATTTT
CDR3aa: CASSTTGADTQYF

len: 12
abundance: NA
j_gene: TRBJ1-1
v_gene: TRBV11-2
d_gene: NA
CDR3nt: TGTGCCAGCAGCTTTCTCATAGGTGAAGCTTTCTTT
CDR3aa: CASSFLIGEAFF

len: 13
abundance: NA
j_gene: TRBJ1-1
v_gene: TRBV29-1
d_gene: NA
CDR3nt: TGCAGCGTTGAAGACCTGCAGGGCCTTGAAGCTTTCTTT
CDR3aa: CSVEDLQGLEAFF

len: 15
abundance: NA
j_gene: TRBJ2-5
v_gene: TRBV6-5
d_gene: TRBD2
CDR3nt: TGTGCCAGCAGTTACCGGAGCGGGAGTTGGGAGACCCAGTACTTC
CDR3aa: CASSYRSGSWETQYF

len: 17
abundance: NA
j_gene: TRBJ1-5
v_gene: TRBV19
d_gene: NA
CDR3nt: TGTGCCAGTAGCCCCCGGGTGACGCCAATTGTCAATCAGCCCCAGCATTTT
CDR3aa: CASSPRVTPIVNQPQHF

len: 13
abundance: NA
j_gene: TRBJ2-7
v_gene: TRBV27
d_gene: NA
CDR3nt: TGTGCCAGCAGTCAACAGGGTTCCTACGAGCAGTACTTC
CDR3aa: CASSQQGSYEQYF

len: 14
abundance: NA
j_gene: TRBJ1-1
v_gene: TRBV3-1
d_gene: NA
CDR3nt: TGTGCCAGCCGCCGGGGAAAAGCGAACACTGAAGCTTTCTTT
CDR3aa: CASRRGKANTEAFF

len: 16
abundance: NA
j_gene: TRBJ2-7
v_gene: TRBV28
d_gene: TRBD1
CDR3nt: TGTGCCAGCAGCTCAACCGGGGCAGGGGGAACCTACGAGCAGTACTTC
CDR3aa: CASSSTGAGGTYEQYF

len: 16
abundance: NA
j_gene: TRBJ2-5
v_gene: TRBV5-6
d_gene: NA
CDR3nt: TGTGCCAGCAGGCAGGGACTGGCGGTGAGCGGAGAGACCCAGTACTTC
CDR3aa: CASRQGLAVSGETQYF

len: 11
abundance: NA
j_gene: TRBJ2-3
v_gene: TRBV12-5
d_gene: NA
CDR3nt: TGTGCTAGTGGTTTAAGAGATACGCAGTATTTT
CDR3aa: CASGLRDTQYF

len: 17
abundance: NA
j_gene: TRBJ2-6
v_gene: TRBV5-1
d_gene: NA
CDR3nt: TGCGCCAGCAGCTTGGGAGGACGGACCTCTGGGGCCAACGTCCTGACTTTC
CDR3aa: CASSLGGRTSGANVLTF

len: 16
abundance: NA
j_gene: TRBJ1-1
v_gene: TRBV19
d_gene: TRBD1
CDR3nt: TGTGCCAGTACTCACCGCCGGACAGGGGAGAACACTGAAGCTTTCTTT
CDR3aa: CASTHRRTGENTEAFF

len: 15
abundance: NA
j_gene: TRBJ2-4
v_gene: TRBV3-1
d_gene: TRBD2
CDR3nt: TGTGCCAGCAGCCAAGGGACTAGTACCAAAAACATTCAGTACTTC
CDR3aa: CASSQGTSTKNIQYF

len: 14
abundance: NA
j_gene: TRBJ1-4
v_gene: TRBV5-1
d_gene: NA
CDR3nt: TGCGCCAGCAGCTTAAAGACAGGAGAGGAAAAACTGTTTTTT
CDR3aa: CASSLKTGEEKLFF

len: 14
abundance: NA
j_gene: TRBJ2-7
v_gene: TRBV7-9
d_gene: NA
CDR3nt: TGTGCCAGCAGCTTCTCCGACAGGACCTACGAGCAGTACTTC
CDR3aa: CASSFSDRTYEQYF

len: 16
abundance: NA
j_gene: TRBJ2-1
v_gene: TRBV12-3/TRBV12-4
d_gene: TRBD2
CDR3nt: TGTGCCAGCAGTCCCGGGGGGGGGCGCTCCTACAATGAGCAGTTCTTC
CDR3aa: CASSPGGGRSYNEQFF

len: 17
abundance: once
j_gene: TRBJ1-5
v_gene: TRBV7-9
d_gene: TRBD1
CDR3nt: TGTGCCAGCAGCTCAGGACAGGAATGGTATAGCAATCAGCCCCAGCATTTT
CDR3aa: CASSSGQEWYSNQPQHF

len: 12
abundance: NA
j_gene: TRBJ1-5
v_gene: TRBV28
d_gene: NA
CDR3nt: TGTGCCTTGGGGCAGGCCGGCGGGCCCCAGCATTTT
CDR3aa: CALGQAGGPQHF

len: 14
abundance: once
j_gene: TRBJ1-2
v_gene: TRBV30
d_gene: NA
CDR3nt: TGTGCCTGCCGGACGGGACAACGGCTTGAGGGCTACACCTTC
CDR3aa: CACRTGQRLEGYTF

len: 14
abundance: NA
j_gene: TRBJ1-6
v_gene: TRBV9
d_gene: NA
CDR3nt: TGTGCCAGCAGCCGCATCCAAGGGAATTCACCCCTCCACTTT
CDR3aa: CASSRIQGNSPLHF

len: 14
abundance: NA
j_gene: TRBJ2-7
v_gene: TRBV28
d_gene: TRBD2
CDR3nt: TGTGCCAGCAGACCTAGCGGGGAGATCTACGAGCAGTACTTC
CDR3aa: CASRPSGEIYEQYF

len: 15
abundance: NA
j_gene: TRBJ1-1
v_gene: TRBV19
d_gene: NA
CDR3nt: TGTGCCAGTATGCCGGGGGGAAGCATGAACACTGAAGCTTTCTTT
CDR3aa: CASMPGGSMNTEAFF

len: 15
abundance: NA
j_gene: TRBJ2-3
v_gene: TRBV2
d_gene: NA
CDR3nt: TGTGCCAGCAGTGTTCGGGACATACCCACAGATACGCAGTATTTT
CDR3aa: CASSVRDIPTDTQYF

len: 14
abundance: once
j_gene: TRBJ1-1
v_gene: TRBV29-1
d_gene: NA
CDR3nt: TGCAGCGTCCTCAAGACCTCCGGGAGGACTGAAGCTTTCTTT
CDR3aa: CSVLKTSGRTEAFF

len: 13
abundance: NA
j_gene: TRBJ1-5
v_gene: TRBV27
d_gene: NA
CDR3nt: TGTGCCAGCAAAGGGAATAGCAATCAGCCCCAGCATTTT
CDR3aa: CASKGNSNQPQHF

len: 15
abundance: NA
j_gene: TRBJ1-5
v_gene: TRBV25-1
d_gene: NA
CDR3nt: TGTGCCAGCAGTGAAAAGGGGCAGCCGAATCAGCCCCAGCATTTT
CDR3aa: CASSEKGQPNQPQHF